This TCR beta chain was sequenced in a study of CD8 T cells in Susac syndrome. With V trimmed by 4 bases and J by 3 bases, 10 bases remained unmatched. CDR1 and CDR2 from the germline V gene are LGHDT and YNNKEL (reference sequence). The CDR3 extends over 16 amino acids. With random hexamers, 0.5 to 1 ug RNA was reverse transcribed. TCRdb reprocessed the immunoSEQ multiplex PCR reads via MiXCR and lists one record per CDR3 protein. The data contain roughly 120,000 distinct CDR3 sequences, 96% of them seen just once; the ten biggest clones take up 0.09% to 0.1%. Sequencing was performed on CD4+ T cells from PBMCs. This chain connects TRBV3-1 to TRBJ2-7; 9 bases fit TRBD2. This TCR came from a human donor in good health. The CDR3 coding sequence is TGTGCCAGCAGCCCCGGGGTAGCGGGGGTATACTACGAGCAGTACTTC. Protein: CASSPGVAGVYYEQYF.